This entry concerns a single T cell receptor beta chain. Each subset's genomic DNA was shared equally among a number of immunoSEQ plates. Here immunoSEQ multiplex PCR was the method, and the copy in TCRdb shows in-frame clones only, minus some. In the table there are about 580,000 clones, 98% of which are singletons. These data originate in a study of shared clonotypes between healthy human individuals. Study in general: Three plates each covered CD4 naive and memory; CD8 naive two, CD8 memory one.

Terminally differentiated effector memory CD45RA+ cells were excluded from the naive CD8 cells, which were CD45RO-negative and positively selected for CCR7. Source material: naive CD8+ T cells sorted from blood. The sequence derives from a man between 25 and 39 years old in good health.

CDR3: CASSPSGEYNEQFF. The CDR3 nucleotides read TGTGCCAGCAGCCCTAGCGGCGAATACAATGAGCAGTTCTTC. The V gene is TRBV5-5, the J gene TRBJ2-1; 7 nucleotides match TRBD2. The germline gives CDR1 SGHKS, CDR2 YYEKEE (reference sequence). The CDR3 runs 14 residues. V lost 4 bases, J lost 4 bases, and 5 bases stayed unmatched.